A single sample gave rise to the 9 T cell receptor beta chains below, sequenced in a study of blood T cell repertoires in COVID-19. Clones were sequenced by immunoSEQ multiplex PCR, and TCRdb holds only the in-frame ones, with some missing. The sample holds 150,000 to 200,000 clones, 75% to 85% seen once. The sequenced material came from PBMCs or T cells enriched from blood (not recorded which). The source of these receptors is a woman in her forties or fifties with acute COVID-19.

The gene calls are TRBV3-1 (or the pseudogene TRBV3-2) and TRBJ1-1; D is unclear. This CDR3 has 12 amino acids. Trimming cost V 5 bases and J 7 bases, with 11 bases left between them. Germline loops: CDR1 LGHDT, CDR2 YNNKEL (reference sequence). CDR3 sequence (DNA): TGTGCCAGCAGCGAGTCGTCTGTTGAAGCTTTCTTT. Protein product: CASSESSVEAFF.

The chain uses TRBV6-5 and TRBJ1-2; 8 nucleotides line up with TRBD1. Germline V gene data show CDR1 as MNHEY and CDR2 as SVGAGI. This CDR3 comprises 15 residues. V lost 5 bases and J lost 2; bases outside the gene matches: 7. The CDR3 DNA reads TGTGCCAGCAGTCCTCGGACAGGGAAGAACTATGGCTACACCTTC. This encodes CASSPRTGKNYGYTF.

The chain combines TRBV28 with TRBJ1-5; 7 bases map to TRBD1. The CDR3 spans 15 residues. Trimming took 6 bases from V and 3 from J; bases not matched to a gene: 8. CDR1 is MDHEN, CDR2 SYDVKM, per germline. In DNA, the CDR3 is TGTGCCAGCAGCTACGGACAGGCCTACAATCAGCCCCAGCATTTT. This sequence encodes CASSYGQAYNQPQHF.

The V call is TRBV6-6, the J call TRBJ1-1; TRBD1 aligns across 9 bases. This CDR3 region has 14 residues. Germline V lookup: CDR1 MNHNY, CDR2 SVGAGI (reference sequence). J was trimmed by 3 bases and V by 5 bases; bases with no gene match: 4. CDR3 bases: TGTGCCAGCAGTGAGGGACAGGGACACACTGAAGCTTTCTTT. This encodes CASSEGQGHTEAFF.

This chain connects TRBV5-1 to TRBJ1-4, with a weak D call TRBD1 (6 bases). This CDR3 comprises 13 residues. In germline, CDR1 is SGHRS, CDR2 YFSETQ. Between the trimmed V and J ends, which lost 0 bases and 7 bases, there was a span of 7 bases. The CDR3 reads CASSLGGGEKLFF. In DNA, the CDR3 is TGCGCCAGCAGCTTGGGAGGGGGTGAAAAACTGTTTTTT.

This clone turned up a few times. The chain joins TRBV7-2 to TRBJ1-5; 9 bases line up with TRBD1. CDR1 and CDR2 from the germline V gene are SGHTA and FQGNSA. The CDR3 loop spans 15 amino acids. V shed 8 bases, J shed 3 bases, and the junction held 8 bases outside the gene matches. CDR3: CASGLGTGYNQPQHF. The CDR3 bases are TGTGCCAGCGGACTCGGGACAGGGTACAATCAGCCCCAGCATTTT.

The CDR3: CASSDRPPSGPGNTIYF. Written as DNA, the CDR3 is TGTGCCAGTAGCGACAGGCCCCCTTCGGGACCTGGAAACACCATATATTTT. The chain recombines TRBV19 with TRBJ1-3, with a possible D match to TRBD1 (6 bases). V was trimmed by 6 bases and J by 2 bases, leaving 20 bases between them. In germline, CDR1 is LNHDA, CDR2 SQIVND (reference sequence). The CDR3 length is 17 residues.

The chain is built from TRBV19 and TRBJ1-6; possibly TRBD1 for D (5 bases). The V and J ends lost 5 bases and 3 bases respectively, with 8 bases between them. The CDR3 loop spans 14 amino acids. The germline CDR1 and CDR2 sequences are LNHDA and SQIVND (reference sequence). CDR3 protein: CASSGADYNSPLHF. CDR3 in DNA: TGTGCCAGTAGTGGGGCAGACTATAATTCACCCCTCCACTTT. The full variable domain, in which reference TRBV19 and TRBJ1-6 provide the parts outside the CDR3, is DGGITQSPKYLFRKEGQNVTLSCEQNLNHDAMYWYRQDPGQGLRLIYYSQIVNDFQKGDIAEGYSVSREKKESFPLTVTSAQKNPTAFYLCASSGADYNSPLHFGNGTRLTVT.

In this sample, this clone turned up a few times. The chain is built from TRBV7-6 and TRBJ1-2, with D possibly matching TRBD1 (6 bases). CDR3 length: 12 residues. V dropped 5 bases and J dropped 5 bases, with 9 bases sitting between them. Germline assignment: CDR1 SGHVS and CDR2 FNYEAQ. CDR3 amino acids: CASSDTGYGYTF. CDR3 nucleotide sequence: TGTGCCAGCAGCGATACAGGGTATGGCTACACCTTC.